This TCR beta chain was identified during a study of post-analysis software for immune sequencing data. Study results and caveats: A handful of TRBV segments occurring more often in patients than controls included TRBV5-6, TRBV5-1 and TRBV20-1.

Trimming at V came to 5 bases and at J to 0 bases, leaving 10 bases not matched to a gene. This CDR3 is 16 amino acids long. Looked up from germline, CDR1 is SGHTA and CDR2 is FQGNSA. Carried by the TCR beta cDNA libraries were unique molecular identifiers. T cells numbering about 0.85 to 10 million yielded roughly 0.5 million cDNA molecules. TCRdb analysed the PCR reads with MiXCR anew, one entry per CDR3 protein. The data hold some 700,000 distinct CDR3 sequences, with 55% to 60% observed a single time. About this clonotype itself: Its antigen is currently unknown.

Sequenced: blood. The rearrangement uses TRBV7-2 and TRBJ2-7; 7 bases fit TRBD2. This clonotype was sampled from a girl aged 2 to 10 with multiple sclerosis. The CDR3 nucleotides are TGTGCCAGCAGCCAAGCGGGGACGAGGAGCTCCTACGAGCAGTACTTC. Translating it yields CASSQAGTRSSYEQYF.